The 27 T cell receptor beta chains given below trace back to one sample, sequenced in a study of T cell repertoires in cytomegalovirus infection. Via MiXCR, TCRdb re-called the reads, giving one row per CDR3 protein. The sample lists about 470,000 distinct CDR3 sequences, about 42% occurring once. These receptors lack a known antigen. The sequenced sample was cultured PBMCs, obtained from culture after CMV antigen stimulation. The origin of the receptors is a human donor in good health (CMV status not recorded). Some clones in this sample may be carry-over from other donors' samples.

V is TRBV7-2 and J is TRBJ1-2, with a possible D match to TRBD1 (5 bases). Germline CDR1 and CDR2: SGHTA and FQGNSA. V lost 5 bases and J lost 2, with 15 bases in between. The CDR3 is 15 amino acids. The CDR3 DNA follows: TGTGCCAGCAGCGGGGGTTTCGGAGGGAACTATGGCTACACCTTC. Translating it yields CASSGGFGGNYGYTF. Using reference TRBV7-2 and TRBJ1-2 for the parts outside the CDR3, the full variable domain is GAGVSQSPSNKVTEKGKDVELRCDPISGHTALYWYRQSLGQGLEFLIYFQGNSAPDKSGLPSDRFSAERTGGSVSTLTIQRTQQEDSAVYLCASSGGFGGNYGYTFGSGTRLTVV.

CDR3 protein: CSARDTTGGAYEQYF. The CDR3 nucleotides are TGCAGTGCTAGAGATACGACGGGAGGGGCCTACGAGCAGTACTTC. The chain couples TRBV20-1 to TRBJ2-7; TRBD2 matches 8 bases. CDR3 size: 15 residues. The V segment lost 0 bases and the J segment 2 bases; nucleotides outside the gene matches: 6. Germline values: CDR1 DFQATT, CDR2 SNEGSKA (reference sequence).

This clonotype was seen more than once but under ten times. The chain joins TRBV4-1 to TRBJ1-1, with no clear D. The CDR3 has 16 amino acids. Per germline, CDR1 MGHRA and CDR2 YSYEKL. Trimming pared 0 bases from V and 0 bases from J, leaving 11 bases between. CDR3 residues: CASSQDPIGMNTEAFF. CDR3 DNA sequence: TGCGCCAGCAGCCAAGATCCCATAGGGATGAACACTGAAGCTTTCTTT.

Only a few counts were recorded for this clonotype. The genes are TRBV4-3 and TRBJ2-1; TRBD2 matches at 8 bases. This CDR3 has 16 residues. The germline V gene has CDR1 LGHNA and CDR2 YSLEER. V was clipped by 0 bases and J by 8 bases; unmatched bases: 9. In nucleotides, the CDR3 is TGCGCCAGCAGCCAAGACCGAGCGGGAGATAAGGATGAGCAGTTCTTC. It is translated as CASSQDRAGDKDEQFF.

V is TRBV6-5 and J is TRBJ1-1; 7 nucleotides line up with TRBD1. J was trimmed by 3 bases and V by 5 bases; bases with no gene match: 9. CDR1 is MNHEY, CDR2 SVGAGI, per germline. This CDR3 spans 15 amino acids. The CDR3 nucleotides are TGTGCCAGCAGTCCAACCGGGACAGAATACACTGAAGCTTTCTTT. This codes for CASSPTGTEYTEAFF.

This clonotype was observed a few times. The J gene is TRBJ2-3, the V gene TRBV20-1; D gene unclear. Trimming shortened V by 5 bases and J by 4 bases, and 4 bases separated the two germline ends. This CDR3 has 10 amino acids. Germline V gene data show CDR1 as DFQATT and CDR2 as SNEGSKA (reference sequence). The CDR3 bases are TGCAGTGCTGGGGCAGATACGCAGTATTTT. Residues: CSAGADTQYF.

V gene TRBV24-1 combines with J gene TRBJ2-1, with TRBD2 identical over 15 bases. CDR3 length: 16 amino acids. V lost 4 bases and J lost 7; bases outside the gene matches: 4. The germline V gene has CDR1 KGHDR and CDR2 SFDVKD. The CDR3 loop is CATSDPGTSGGNEQFF. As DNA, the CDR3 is TGTGCCACCAGTGACCCCGGGACTAGCGGGGGGAATGAGCAGTTCTTC.

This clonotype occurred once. Here the CDR3 DNA reads TGTGCCAGCAGCCAAGAGAGCCCCCCCTCCACAGATACGCAGTATTTT. The encoded protein is CASSQESPPSTDTQYF. The genes are TRBV4-2 and TRBJ2-3; D unclear. This CDR3 spans 16 amino acids. Germline-derived CDR1 and CDR2 are LGHNA and YNFKEQ. Trimming pared 0 bases from V and 2 bases from J, leaving 12 bases between.

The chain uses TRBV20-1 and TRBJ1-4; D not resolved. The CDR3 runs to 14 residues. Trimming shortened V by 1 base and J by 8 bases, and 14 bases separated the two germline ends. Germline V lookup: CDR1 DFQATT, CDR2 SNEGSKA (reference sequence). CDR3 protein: CSARGAGIGEKLFF. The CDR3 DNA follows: TGCAGTGCTAGAGGGGCAGGAATAGGCGAAAAACTGTTTTTT.

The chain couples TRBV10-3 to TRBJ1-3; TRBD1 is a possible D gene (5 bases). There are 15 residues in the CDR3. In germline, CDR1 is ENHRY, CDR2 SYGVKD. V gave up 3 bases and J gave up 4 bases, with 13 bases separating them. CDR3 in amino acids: CAISDLRALGNTIYF. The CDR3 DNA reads TGTGCCATCAGTGACCTCAGGGCGCTCGGAAACACCATATATTTT.

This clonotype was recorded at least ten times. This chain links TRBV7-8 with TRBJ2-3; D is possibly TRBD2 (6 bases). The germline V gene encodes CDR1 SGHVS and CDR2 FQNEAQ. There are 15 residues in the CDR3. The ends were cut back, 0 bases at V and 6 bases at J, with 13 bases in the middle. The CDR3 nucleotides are TGTGCCAGCAGCTTAGCCCCGGGGAGGACGGATACGCAGTATTTT. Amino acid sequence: CASSLAPGRTDTQYF. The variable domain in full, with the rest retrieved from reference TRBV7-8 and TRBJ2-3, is GAGVSQSPRYKVAKRGQDVALRCDPISGHVSLFWYQQALGQGPEFLTYFQNEAQLDKSGLPSDRFFAERPEGSVSTLKIQRTQQEDSAVYLCASSLAPGRTDTQYFGPGTRLTVL.

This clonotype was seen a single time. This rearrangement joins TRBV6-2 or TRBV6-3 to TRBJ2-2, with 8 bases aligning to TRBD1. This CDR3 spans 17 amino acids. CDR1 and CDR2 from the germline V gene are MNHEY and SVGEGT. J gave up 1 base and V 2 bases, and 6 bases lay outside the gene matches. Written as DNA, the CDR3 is TGTGCCAGCAGTTACCTCGGCAGGGGGCGGAACACCGGGGAGCTGTTTTTT. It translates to CASSYLGRGRNTGELFF.

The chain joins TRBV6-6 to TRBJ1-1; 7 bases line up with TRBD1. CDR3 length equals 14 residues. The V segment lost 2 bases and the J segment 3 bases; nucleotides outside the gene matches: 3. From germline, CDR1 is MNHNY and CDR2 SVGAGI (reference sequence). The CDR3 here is CASSYRDSHTEAFF. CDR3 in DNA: TGTGCCAGCAGTTACCGGGACAGCCACACTGAAGCTTTCTTT.

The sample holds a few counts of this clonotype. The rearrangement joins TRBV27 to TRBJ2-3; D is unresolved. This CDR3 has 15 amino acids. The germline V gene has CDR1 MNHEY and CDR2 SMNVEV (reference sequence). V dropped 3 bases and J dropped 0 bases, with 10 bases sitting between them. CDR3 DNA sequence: TGTGCCAGCAGTTTCCTCACGGAGAGCACAGATACGCAGTATTTT. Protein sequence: CASSFLTESTDTQYF.

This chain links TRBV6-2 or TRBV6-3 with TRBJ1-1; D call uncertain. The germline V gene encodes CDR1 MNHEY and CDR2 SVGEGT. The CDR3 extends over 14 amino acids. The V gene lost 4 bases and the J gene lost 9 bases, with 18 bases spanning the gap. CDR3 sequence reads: CASSSDRPTLKAFF. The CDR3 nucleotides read TGTGCCAGCAGTTCCGATAGACCGACACTTAAAGCTTTCTTT.

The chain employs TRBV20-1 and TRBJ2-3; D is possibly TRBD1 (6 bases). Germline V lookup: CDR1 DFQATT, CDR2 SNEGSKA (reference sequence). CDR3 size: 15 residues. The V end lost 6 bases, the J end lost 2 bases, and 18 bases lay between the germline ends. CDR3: CSAPGVWGHTDTQYF. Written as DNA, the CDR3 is TGCAGTGCCCCAGGGGTGTGGGGGCACACAGATACGCAGTATTTT.

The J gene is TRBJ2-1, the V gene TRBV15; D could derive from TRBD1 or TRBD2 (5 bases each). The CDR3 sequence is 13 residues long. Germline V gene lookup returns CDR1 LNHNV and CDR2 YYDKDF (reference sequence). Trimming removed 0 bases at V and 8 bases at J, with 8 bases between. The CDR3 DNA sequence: TGTGCCACCAGCAGAGATGAGGGGTATGAGCAGTTCTTC. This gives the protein CATSRDEGYEQFF.

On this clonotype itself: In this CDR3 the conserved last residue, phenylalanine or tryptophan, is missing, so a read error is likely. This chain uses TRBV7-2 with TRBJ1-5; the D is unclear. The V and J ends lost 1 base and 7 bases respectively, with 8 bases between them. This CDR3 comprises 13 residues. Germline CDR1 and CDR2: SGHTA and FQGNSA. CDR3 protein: CASSLVVLQPQHL. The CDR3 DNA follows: TGTGCCAGCAGCTTAGTGGTCCTCCAGCCCCAGCATCTT.

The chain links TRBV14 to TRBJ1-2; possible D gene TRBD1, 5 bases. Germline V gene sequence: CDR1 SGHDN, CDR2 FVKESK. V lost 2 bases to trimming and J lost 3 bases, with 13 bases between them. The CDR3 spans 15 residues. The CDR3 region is CASSQLGRGDYGYTF. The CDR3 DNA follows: TGTGCCAGCAGCCAATTGGGTCGGGGCGACTATGGCTACACCTTC. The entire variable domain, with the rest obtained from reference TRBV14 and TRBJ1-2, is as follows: EAGVTQFPSHSVIEKGQTVTLRCDPISGHDNLYWYRRVMGKEIKFLLHFVKESKQDESGMPNNRFLAERTGGTYSTLKVQPAELEDSGVYFCASSQLGRGDYGYTFGSGTRLTVV.

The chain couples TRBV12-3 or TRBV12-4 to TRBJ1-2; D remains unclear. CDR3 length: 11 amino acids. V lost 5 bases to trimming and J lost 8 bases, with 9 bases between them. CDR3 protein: CASSQGSGYTF. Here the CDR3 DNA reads TGTGCCAGCAGTCAAGGGTCAGGCTACACCTTC.

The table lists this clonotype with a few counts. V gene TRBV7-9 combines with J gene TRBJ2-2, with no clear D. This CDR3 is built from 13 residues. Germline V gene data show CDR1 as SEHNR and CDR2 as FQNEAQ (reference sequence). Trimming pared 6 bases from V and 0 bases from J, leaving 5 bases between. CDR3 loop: CASRTSNTGELFF. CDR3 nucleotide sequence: TGTGCCAGCAGAACTTCGAACACCGGGGAGCTGTTTTTT.

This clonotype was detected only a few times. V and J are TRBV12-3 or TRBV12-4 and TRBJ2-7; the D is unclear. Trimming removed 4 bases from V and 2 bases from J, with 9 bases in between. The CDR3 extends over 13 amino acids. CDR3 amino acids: CASSSWPAYEQYF. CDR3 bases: TGTGCCAGCAGTTCGTGGCCGGCCTACGAGCAGTACTTC.

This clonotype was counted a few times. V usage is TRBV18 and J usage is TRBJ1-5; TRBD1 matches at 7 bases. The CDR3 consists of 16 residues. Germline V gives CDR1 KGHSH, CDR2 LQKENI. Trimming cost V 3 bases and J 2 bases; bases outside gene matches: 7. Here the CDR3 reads CASSPDRDLGNQPQHF. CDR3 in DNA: TGTGCCAGCTCACCTGACAGGGATCTAGGCAATCAGCCCCAGCATTTT. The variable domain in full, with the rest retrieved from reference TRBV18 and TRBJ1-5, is NAGVMQNPRHLVRRRGQEARLRCSPMKGHSHVYWYRQLPEEGLKFMVYLQKENIIDESGMPKERFSAEFPKEGPSILRIQQVVRGDSAAYFCASSPDRDLGNQPQHFGDGTRLSIL.

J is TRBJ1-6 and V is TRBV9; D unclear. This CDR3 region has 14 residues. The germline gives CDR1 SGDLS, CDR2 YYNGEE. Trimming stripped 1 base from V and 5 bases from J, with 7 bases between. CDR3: CASSVRSNNSPLHF. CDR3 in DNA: TGTGCCAGCAGCGTAAGATCCAATAATTCACCCCTCCACTTT.

CDR3 nucleotide sequence: TGCGCCAGCAGCGACCGGGACAGGACCTACGAGCAGTACTTC. Its protein product is CASSDRDRTYEQYF. J is TRBJ2-7 and V is TRBV4-1; 8 positions match TRBD1. Germline-derived CDR1 and CDR2 are MGHRA and YSYEKL. J gave up 2 bases and V 5 bases, and 5 bases lay outside the gene matches. The CDR3 runs 14 residues.

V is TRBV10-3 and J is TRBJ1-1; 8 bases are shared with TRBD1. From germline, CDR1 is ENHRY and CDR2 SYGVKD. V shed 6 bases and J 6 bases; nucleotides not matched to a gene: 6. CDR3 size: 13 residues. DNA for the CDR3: TGTGCCATCAGGGAGACAGGGGACGCTGAAGCTTTCTTT. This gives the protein CAIRETGDAEAFF.

In DNA form, the CDR3 reads TGTGCCAGCAGTCGGCCCCACACAGATACGCAGTATTTT. Translating it yields CASSRPHTDTQYF. The J gene is TRBJ2-3, the V gene TRBV25-1; D unresolved. CDR3 length: 13 amino acids. Germline-derived CDR1 and CDR2 are MGHDK and SYGVNS. V was cut by 5 bases and J by 2 bases, with 8 bases left in between.